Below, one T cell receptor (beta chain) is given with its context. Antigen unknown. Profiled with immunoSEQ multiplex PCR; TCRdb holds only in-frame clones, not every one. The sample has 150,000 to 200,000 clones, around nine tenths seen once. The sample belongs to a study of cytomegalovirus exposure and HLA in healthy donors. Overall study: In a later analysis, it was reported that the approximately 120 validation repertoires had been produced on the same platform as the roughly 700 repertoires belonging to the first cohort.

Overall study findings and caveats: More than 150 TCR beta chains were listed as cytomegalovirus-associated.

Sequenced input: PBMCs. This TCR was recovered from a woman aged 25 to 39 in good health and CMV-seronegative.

CDR3: CASSYEWDTLYEQYF. CDR3 coding DNA: TGTGCCAGCAGTTACGAGTGGGACACCCTCTACGAGCAGTACTTC. The chain joins TRBV6-6 to TRBJ2-7; D possibly corresponds to TRBD1 (6 bases). The CDR3 runs to 15 residues. Trimming removed 2 bases from V and 3 bases from J, with 14 bases in between. Germline V CDR1 and CDR2: MNHNY, SVGAGI (reference sequence).